Listed here are 8 T cell receptor beta chains from one sample, sequenced in a study of cytomegalovirus exposure and HLA in healthy donors. PCR used 60 Vbeta primers and 13 Jbeta primers. Measured with immunoSEQ multiplex PCR; TCRdb has only the in-frame clones, and not every one. This sample has approximately 190,000 clones; about four fifths occur once, and the top ten carry around 2.5%. The material sequenced was PBMCs. These receptors came from a woman aged 45-65 years in good health and CMV-seropositive.

The rearrangement joins TRBV9 to TRBJ2-3, with 10 bases aligning to TRBD1. The CDR3 is 15 amino acids. Trimming removed 3 bases from V and 4 bases from J; junction bases left unmatched: 5. CDR1 SGDLS and CDR2 YYNGEE come from the germline V gene. For the CDR3, the DNA is TGTGCCAGCAGCGCCGACAGGGGGCACGCAGATACGCAGTATTTT. Amino acid sequence: CASSADRGHADTQYF.

This clone was counted between two and nine times. The chain uses TRBV6-1 and TRBJ1-3; no clear D. The CDR3 length is 13 residues. V shed 2 bases and J shed 2 bases, with 4 bases lying between them. From germline, CDR1 is MNHNS and CDR2 SASEGT. CDR3 loop: CASSESTGNTIYF. Here the CDR3 DNA reads TGTGCCAGCAGTGAAAGCACTGGAAACACCATATATTTT.

V is TRBV5-6 and J is TRBJ2-5; 11 bases agree with TRBD2. J was trimmed by 5 bases and V by 4 bases; bases with no gene match: 7. There are 15 residues in the CDR3. Germline V gene data show CDR1 as SGHDT and CDR2 as YYEEEE. The CDR3 nucleotides are TGTGCCAGCAGCCCTTCGACTAGCGGGGCTGAGACCCAGTACTTC. Translating gives CASSPSTSGAETQYF.

V usage is TRBV5-1 and J usage is TRBJ1-4, with 7 nucleotides matching TRBD1. The germline V gene encodes CDR1 SGHRS and CDR2 YFSETQ. V was clipped by 2 bases and J by 3 bases; unmatched bases: 4. The CDR3 loop spans 15 amino acids. The CDR3 loop is CASSLQQGSNEKLFF. The CDR3 bases are TGCGCCAGCAGCTTACAACAGGGGTCTAATGAAAAACTGTTTTTT.

Written as DNA, the CDR3 is TGTGCTAGTGGTTTGGTACAGGCAAGCAGAAAGACTGAAGCTTTCTTT. Amino acid sequence: CASGLVQASRKTEAFF. The gene calls are TRBV12-5 and TRBJ1-1, with D possibly being TRBD1 (5 bases). Trimming took 0 bases from V and 5 from J, leaving 16 bases between them. The CDR3 contains 16 residues. Germline CDR1 LGHNT, CDR2 FRNRAP.

This rearrangement joins TRBV2 to TRBJ1-3; the D gene is possibly TRBD1 (6 bases). The CDR3 runs 14 residues. V was shortened by 6 bases and J by 1 base, with 10 bases between the two germline ends. Germline CDR1 and CDR2: SNHLY and FYNNEI. The CDR3 DNA reads TGTGCCAGCAGCCAAGGGGGATCTGGAAACACCATATATTTT. Protein: CASSQGGSGNTIYF.

This clone appeared once. The chain is built from TRBV7-9 and TRBJ2-1, with 8 bases fitting TRBD2. The CDR3 contains 18 residues. Germline V lookup: CDR1 SEHNR, CDR2 FQNEAQ (reference sequence). The V gene end was trimmed by 5 bases and the J gene end by 2 bases; junction bases not matched to a gene: 14. The CDR3 spells CASSPGGGPSGAYNEQFF. The CDR3 DNA sequence: TGTGCCAGCAGCCCAGGCGGGGGGCCGAGCGGGGCCTACAATGAGCAGTTCTTC. The full variable domain, in which reference TRBV7-9 and TRBJ2-1 provide the parts outside the CDR3, is DTGVSQNPRHKITKRGQNVTFRCDPISEHNRLYWYRQTLGQGPEFLTYFQNEAQLEKSRLLSDRFSAERPKGSFSTLEIQRTEQGDSAMYLCASSPGGGPSGAYNEQFFGPGTRLTVL.

V gene TRBV4-1 combines with J gene TRBJ1-4; TRBD1 is a possible D gene (6 bases). Germline V gene lookup returns CDR1 MGHRA and CDR2 YSYEKL. V was trimmed by 0 bases and J by 8 bases, leaving 10 bases between them. CDR3 length equals 14 residues. The CDR3 reads CASSQDWGREKLFF. The CDR3 bases are TGCGCCAGCAGCCAAGATTGGGGGCGCGAAAAACTGTTTTTT.